A single sample gave rise to the 28 T cell receptor beta chains below, sequenced in a study of identical twins. MiXCR, run by TCRdb on the 5' RACE reads, gives a single entry per CDR3 protein. The sample carries approximately 500,000 distinct CDR3 sequences, roughly a quarter recorded once. These same records also appear under a second study, on T cells expressing NK-cell markers.

The sample comprised CD4+ T cells sorted from blood. The source is a woman between 18 and 30 years old in good health.

This chain links TRBV5-1 with TRBJ2-1; D not certain. V lost 6 bases, J lost 3 bases, and 13 bases lay in between. Germline loops: CDR1 SGHRS, CDR2 YFSETQ. This CDR3 has 14 amino acids. The CDR3 DNA is TGCGCCAGCACACCAGGTTCGGTCTACAATGAGCAGTTCTTC. Its protein is CASTPGSVYNEQFF.

This clonotype came up a few times. J is TRBJ2-3 and V is TRBV5-6; D remains unclear. Trimming shortened V by 2 bases and J by 0 bases, and 16 bases separated the two germline ends. There are 17 residues in the CDR3. In germline, CDR1 is SGHDT, CDR2 YYEEEE. The CDR3 DNA sequence: TGTGCCAGCAGCTTAAGCTTACTCGCCCGCAGCACAGATACGCAGTATTTT. This encodes CASSLSLLARSTDTQYF.

This clonotype was seen repeatedly, ten times or more. The genes are TRBV12-3 or TRBV12-4 and TRBJ1-2, with D unresolved. The CDR3 sequence is 14 residues long. Trimming shortened V by 1 base and J by 7 bases, and 13 bases separated the two germline ends. CDR3 amino acids: CASSLGGYGGGYTF. The CDR3 region has the DNA TGTGCCAGCAGTTTAGGAGGGTACGGAGGTGGCTACACCTTC.

This clonotype was detected only a few times. V usage is TRBV12-3 or TRBV12-4 and J usage is TRBJ1-6, with 9 positions matching TRBD1. CDR3 length: 14 amino acids. V shed 6 bases and J 8 bases; nucleotides not matched to a gene: 5. The CDR3 nucleotides read TGTGCCAGCAGGTCCCGGGACAGGGATTCACCCCTCCACTTT. Translating gives CASRSRDRDSPLHF.

This clonotype appeared many times. The chain couples TRBV25-1 to TRBJ1-4; 7 bases line up with TRBD1. Looked up from germline, CDR1 is MGHDK and CDR2 is SYGVNS. CDR3 length: 15 residues. Trimming cost V 3 bases and J 8 bases; bases outside gene matches: 9. CDR3 sequence (DNA): TGTGCCAGCAGTGATCCCGCCTCAGGGGGAGAAAAACTGTTTTTT. This encodes CASSDPASGGEKLFF.

V and J are TRBV7-8 and TRBJ2-7; D is ambiguous. Germline V gene sequence: CDR1 SGHVS, CDR2 FQNEAQ. The V end was cut by 6 bases, the J end by 1 base, with 10 bases between. The CDR3 has 13 amino acids. The CDR3 loop is CASRPDSSYEQYF. For the CDR3, the DNA is TGTGCCAGCAGGCCTGACTCTTCCTACGAGCAGTACTTC.

V is TRBV5-1 and J is TRBJ2-5, with TRBD2 matching over 7 bases. The CDR3 runs to 14 residues. Germline CDR1 reads SGHRS; CDR2 reads YFSETQ. Germline trimming cut 7 bases from V and 5 bases from J; bases unmatched to any gene: 11. The CDR3 DNA is TGCGCCAGCTCTGACCCCGGGAGGTCGGAGACCCAGTACTTC. This codes for CASSDPGRSETQYF.

This clonotype came up a few times. The rearrangement joins TRBV20-1 to TRBJ2-1, with D tentatively TRBD2 (6 bases). Per the germline V gene, CDR1 is DFQATT and CDR2 is SNEGSKA (reference sequence). The ends were cut back, 3 bases at V and 8 bases at J, with 23 bases in the middle. The CDR3 is 16 amino acids. The DNA for the CDR3 is TGCAGTGCTAGTAACCCCCGGGACTCAAGAGTATATGAGCAGTTCTTC. Translation: CSASNPRDSRVYEQFF.

This clonotype has more than one count but fewer than ten. The chain joins TRBV10-3 to TRBJ1-1; D possibly corresponds to TRBD1 (5 bases). The ends were cut back, 1 base at V and 11 bases at J, with 11 bases in the middle. Germline V gene data show CDR1 as ENHRY and CDR2 as SYGVKD. This CDR3 region has 12 residues. The CDR3 nucleotides read TGTGCCATCAGTGAGTTTACCGGGACGGCTTTCTTT. It specifies CAISEFTGTAFF.

The chain couples TRBV5-4 to TRBJ2-7; tentatively, D is TRBD2 (6 bases). CDR1 is SGHNT, CDR2 YYREEE, per germline (reference sequence). This CDR3 is built from 15 residues. Trimming stripped 5 bases from V and 6 bases from J, with 21 bases between. CDR3 in DNA: TGTGCCAGCAGTCCGGACGGAGGGAGATACGGCGAGCAGTACTTC. Translating gives CASSPDGGRYGEQYF.

This sequence joins TRBV3-1 and TRBJ1-2; a weak D match, TRBD1 (6 bases). V was shortened by 3 bases and J by 6 bases, with 14 bases between the two germline ends. This CDR3 has 14 residues. Germline assignment: CDR1 LGHDT and CDR2 YNNKEL (reference sequence). The CDR3 nucleotides are TGTGCCAGCAGCCAGGTCGGACAGAGAAATGGCTACACCTTC. It specifies CASSQVGQRNGYTF.

This clonotype came up a few times. J is TRBJ1-1 and V is TRBV29-1; D is ambiguous. Germline lookup yields CDR1 SQVTM and CDR2 ANQGSEA. CDR3 length: 14 residues. Trimming took off 4 bases at V and 3 bases at J, with 15 bases between the two ends. The CDR3 DNA reads as TGCAGCGTTGTGGGTTTGGTCCCTGACACTGAAGCTTTCTTT. This translates into CSVVGLVPDTEAFF.

This clonotype was counted a single time. The chain combines TRBV7-2 with TRBJ2-5; no clear D gene. The CDR3 is 13 amino acids. CDR1 is SGHTA, CDR2 FQGNSA, per germline. The V end lost 2 bases, the J end lost 3 bases, and 7 bases lay between the germline ends. DNA of the CDR3: TGTGCCAGCAGCTTACGGTCAGAAGAGACCCAGTACTTC. Protein product: CASSLRSEETQYF.

The chain combines TRBV27 with TRBJ2-7; a weak D match, TRBD1 (5 bases). This CDR3 spans 12 amino acids. Germline lookup yields CDR1 MNHEY and CDR2 SMNVEV (reference sequence). CDR3: CASKGYPNEQYF. The CDR3 nucleotides read TGTGCTAGTAAGGGGTATCCGAACGAGCAGTACTTC.

This chain connects TRBV20-1 to TRBJ2-7, with TRBD2 matching over 7 bases. The germline CDR1 and CDR2 sequences are DFQATT and SNEGSKA (reference sequence). V trimming: 0 bases; J trimming: 4 bases; junction bases outside the gene matches: 9. CDR3 length: 15 amino acids. CDR3 loop: CSARDISGARYEQYF. The CDR3 DNA reads as TGCAGTGCTAGAGATATCAGCGGGGCGCGGTACGAGCAGTACTTC.

The sample holds one count of this clonotype. The V call is TRBV5-5, the J call TRBJ2-2; no clear D. V lost 3 bases, J lost 0 bases, and 9 bases lay in between. CDR3 length equals 15 residues. Germline CDR1 SGHKS, CDR2 YYEKEE (reference sequence). The CDR3 region is CASSSVGTNTGELFF. The CDR3 bases are TGTGCCAGCAGCTCGGTGGGGACGAACACCGGGGAGCTGTTTTTT. The complete variable domain, with remaining parts taken from reference TRBV5-5 and TRBJ2-2, reads DAGVTQSPTHLIKTRGQQVTLRCSPISGHKSVSWYQQVLGQGPQFIFQYYEKEERGRGNFPDRFSARQFPNYSSELNVNALLLGDSALYLCASSSVGTNTGELFFGEGSRLTVL.

This chain links TRBV5-4 with TRBJ1-1; 7 bases match TRBD1. This CDR3 contains 13 residues. CDR1 and CDR2 (germline): SGHNT, YYREEE (reference sequence). J gave up 6 bases and V 6 bases, and 8 bases lay outside the gene matches. The CDR3, as DNA: TGTGCCAGCACGAGGGGGCCCCAGGCTGAAGCTTTCTTT. Translating gives CASTRGPQAEAFF.

This clonotype was found a few times. The chain recombines TRBV10-3 with TRBJ2-5, with D uncertain. This CDR3 has 11 residues. Trimming left V 7 bases short and J 5 bases short, with 8 bases between. The germline V gene has CDR1 ENHRY and CDR2 SYGVKD. DNA of the CDR3: TGTGCCATCAAACAGAGCGAGACCCAGTACTTC. The encoded protein is CAIKQSETQYF.

This clonotype showed up just a few times. This chain uses TRBV5-1 with TRBJ2-7; 7 bases map to TRBD2. This CDR3 has 15 amino acids. The ends lost 2 bases at V and 0 bases at J; junction bases unmatched: 5. Germline CDR1 is SGHRS and CDR2 is YFSETQ. Written as DNA, the CDR3 is TGCGCCAGCAGCTTCCAGCGGGGCGGCTCCTACGAGCAGTACTTC. This codes for CASSFQRGGSYEQYF.

This clonotype has only a few counts. The chain joins TRBV7-9 to TRBJ1-1; no firm D call. V was pared by 5 bases and J by 2 bases, with 12 bases between. Germline CDR1 and CDR2: SEHNR and FQNEAQ (reference sequence). The CDR3 covers 14 residues. The DNA for the CDR3 is TGTGCCAGCAGCCAAGTGGGGAGAAACACTGAAGCTTTCTTT. The encoded protein is CASSQVGRNTEAFF.

This clonotype showed up just once. The conserved final phenylalanine or tryptophan is absent from the CDR3, which likely points to a read error. V and J are TRBV10-3 and TRBJ2-7; TRBD1 aligns across 11 bases. V dropped 6 bases and J dropped 3; count of bases not matched to a gene: 7. The CDR3 extends over 15 amino acids. Germline loops: CDR1 ENHRY, CDR2 SYGVKD. CDR3 DNA sequence: TGTGCCATCAGCAACCGGGACAGGGGGATCTACGAGCAGTACCTC. Translating it yields CAISNRDRGIYEQYL.

The chain carries TRBV5-1 and TRBJ2-1; unclear D gene. The CDR3 length is 15 residues. The V gene's germline CDR1 is SGHRS and CDR2 YFSETQ. Trimming stripped 4 bases from V and 6 bases from J, with 17 bases between. As DNA, the CDR3 is TGCGCCAGCAGCCCGTCCCGGACCACCTCCAATGAGCAGTTCTTC. Translated, it gives CASSPSRTTSNEQFF.

The table lists this clonotype with a few counts. The chain is built from TRBV20-1 and TRBJ2-4, with no clear D. The CDR3 totals 13 residues. The V end was cut by 1 base, the J end by 0 bases, with 4 bases between. CDR1 and CDR2 (germline): DFQATT, SNEGSKA (reference sequence). This CDR3 is CSARGGAKNIQYF. The CDR3, as DNA: TGCAGTGCTAGAGGGGGAGCCAAAAACATTCAGTACTTC.

This clonotype has more than one count but fewer than ten. The genes are TRBV12-3 or TRBV12-4 and TRBJ2-1; 10 bases are shared with TRBD2. The CDR3 is 15 residues long. With V trimmed by 6 bases and J by 5 bases, 7 bases remained unmatched. The CDR3 nucleotides are TGTGCCAGCAGCTCGGAGCGGGGGGGCCACAATGAGCAGTTCTTC. It specifies CASSSERGGHNEQFF.

This clonotype was counted between two and nine times. The gene calls are TRBV12-3 or TRBV12-4 and TRBJ1-5; D uncertain. This CDR3 contains 16 residues. Trimming took 6 bases from V and 4 from J, leaving 19 bases between them. The CDR3 DNA sequence: TGTGCCAGCAGCTCCAGACCCGTCACAGCTAATCAGCCCCAGCATTTT. Its translation is CASSSRPVTANQPQHF.

This clonotype was observed at least ten times. This rearrangement joins TRBV7-2 to TRBJ2-3, with no clear D. Near its end, the DNA agrees better with TRBJ2-5, so the J call may be wrong. The CDR3 has 12 amino acids. CDR1 SGHTA and CDR2 FQGNSA come from the germline V gene. For the CDR3, the DNA is TGTGCCAGCAGCTTAAGTGGCGGGACCCAGTACTTC. Its protein is CASSLSGGTQYF.

Points on this clonotype: Sequence at one end of the junction differs from germline and may be a read error. This sequence joins TRBV12-3 or TRBV12-4 and TRBJ2-1; maybe TRBD2 (6 bases). CDR3 size: 16 residues. The CDR3: CASSSGRGRAGNDQFF. In nucleotides, the CDR3 is TGTGCCAGCAGTTCTGGGCGCGGGCGAGCGGGTAATGATCAGTTCTTC.

For the CDR3, the DNA is TGCGCCAGCAGCCAAGATTCCCGGCGGAACACTGAAGCTTTCTTT. This codes for CASSQDSRRNTEAFF. V gene TRBV4-3 combines with J gene TRBJ1-1; no reliable D call. Germline assignment: CDR1 LGHNA and CDR2 YSLEER. This CDR3 is 15 amino acids long. The V and J ends lost 0 bases and 1 base respectively, with 9 bases between them.